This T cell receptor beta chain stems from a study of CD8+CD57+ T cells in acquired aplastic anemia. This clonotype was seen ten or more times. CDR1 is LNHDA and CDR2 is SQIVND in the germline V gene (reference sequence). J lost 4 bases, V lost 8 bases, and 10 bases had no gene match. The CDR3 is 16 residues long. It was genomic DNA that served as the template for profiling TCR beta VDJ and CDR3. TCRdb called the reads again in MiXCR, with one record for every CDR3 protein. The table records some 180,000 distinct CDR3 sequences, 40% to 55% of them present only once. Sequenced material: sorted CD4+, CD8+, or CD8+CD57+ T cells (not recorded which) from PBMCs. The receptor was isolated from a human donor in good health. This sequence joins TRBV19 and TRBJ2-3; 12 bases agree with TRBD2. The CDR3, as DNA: TGTGCCAGTTTGGCTAGCGGGAGGGTTGGGGCAGATACGCAGTATTTT. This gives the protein CASLASGRVGADTQYF.